The T cell receptor (beta chain) under discussion was sequenced for a study of shared clonotypes between healthy human individuals. The germline V gene has CDR1 MNHEY and CDR2 SVGAGI. V lost 1 base and J 2 bases, leaving 8 bases between the germline ends. This CDR3 is built from 14 residues. The table lists this clone with a count of one. Sequencing was performed with immunoSEQ multiplex PCR; in TCRdb, only in-frame clones are kept and a portion is missing. The sample holds 2.3 million or so clones, approximately 95% seen once. The chain joins TRBV6-5 to TRBJ1-2, with D hard to call. The source of this sequence is a man between 18 and 35 years old in good health. Some clones in this sample may be carry-over from other donors' samples. The sequencing sample was made of naive CD4+ T cells from PBMCs. The subset was: CD45RA+ positively selected. The CDR3 bases are TGTGCCAGCAGTTACTATGGCGAAAACTATGGCTACACCTTC. This codes for CASSYYGENYGYTF.